These T cell receptor beta chains were read from a single sample in a study of T cells in Graves' hyperthyroidism and ophthalmopathy. TCRdb recomputed calls from the multiplex PCR reads with MiXCR, one row per CDR3 protein. The sample carries roughly 380,000 distinct CDR3 sequences, about a fifth recorded once. Sequenced material: blood. These receptors were collected from a woman aged 18-29 years with Graves' hyperthyroidism. The CDR3 runs from the conserved cysteine through the conserved F or W. A D gene is named only where the DNA matches it firmly. Some rows mark clone size as missing; the rest say once, few, many or name a class of expanded clone.

clone size: NA; V gene: TRBV5-1; J gene: TRBJ2-7; D gene: TRBD1; CDR3 DNA: TGCGCCAGCAGCTTCGACAGGGGCCTAAGCTACGAGCAGTACTTC; CDR3 protein: CASSFDRGLSYEQYF
clone size: many; V gene: TRBV11-2; J gene: TRBJ2-7; D gene: NA; CDR3 DNA: TGTGCCAGCAGCTTTCCAGGGTACGAGCAGTACTTC; CDR3 protein: CASSFPGYEQYF
clone size: many; V gene: TRBV12-3/TRBV12-4; J gene: TRBJ2-2; D gene: NA; CDR3 DNA: TGTGCCAGCAGCCGCCAGGGGGGGACCGGGGAGCTGTTTTTT; CDR3 protein: CASSRQGGTGELFF
clone size: NA; V gene: TRBV27; J gene: TRBJ2-2; D gene: NA; CDR3 DNA: NA; CDR3 protein: CASSFGEGTARTGELFF
clone size: many; V gene: TRBV29-1; J gene: TRBJ2-7; D gene: NA; CDR3 DNA: TGCAGCGTTGAAGATCCAGGGGCTGAGCAGTACTTC; CDR3 protein: CSVEDPGAEQYF
clone size: NA; V gene: TRBV15; J gene: TRBJ2-5; D gene: TRBD1; CDR3 DNA: TGTGTCACCAGCGATAACCGGGACAGGGGGAGTGGGAACCAAGAGACCCAGTACTTC; CDR3 protein: CVTSDNRDRGSGNQETQYF
clone size: many; V gene: TRBV9; J gene: TRBJ2-2; D gene: TRBD2; CDR3 DNA: TGTGCCAGCAGCAGGGGGACTAGCGGGCCCACCGGGGAGCTGTTTTTT; CDR3 protein: CASSRGTSGPTGELFF
clone size: many; V gene: TRBV7-8; J gene: TRBJ1-1; D gene: NA; CDR3 DNA: TGTGCCAGCAGCCCAGCAGGGGAAACTGAAGCTTTCTTT; CDR3 protein: CASSPAGETEAFF
clone size: NA; V gene: TRBV7-3; J gene: TRBJ2-5; D gene: NA; CDR3 DNA: TGTGCCAGCAGCCCCTTTAAAGAGACCCAGTACTTC; CDR3 protein: CASSPFKETQYF
clone size: few; V gene: TRBV11-2; J gene: TRBJ1-5; D gene: NA; CDR3 DNA: TGTGCCAGCAGCTTAGATGCAATGGGACAGCCCCAGCATTTT; CDR3 protein: CASSLDAMGQPQHF
clone size: NA; V gene: TRBV6-1; J gene: TRBJ2-7; D gene: TRBD1; CDR3 DNA: TGTGCCAGCAGCGGGGACAGGGCCTCCTACGAGCAGTACTTC; CDR3 protein: CASSGDRASYEQYF
clone size: many; V gene: TRBV2; J gene: TRBJ1-1; D gene: NA; CDR3 DNA: TGTGCCAGCAGGGGATCGGGGAGGAGGGACACTGAAGCTTTCTTT; CDR3 protein: CASRGSGRRDTEAFF
clone size: many; V gene: TRBV5-6; J gene: TRBJ1-2; D gene: NA; CDR3 DNA: TGTGCCAGCACCTCAGGAGGGGAAATGGGCATCTATGGCTACACCTTC; CDR3 protein: CASTSGGEMGIYGYTF
clone size: many; V gene: TRBV19; J gene: TRBJ1-5; D gene: NA; CDR3 DNA: TGTGCCAGTAGTCCCTGGAAGGGGTCCAATCAGCCCCAGCATTTT; CDR3 protein: CASSPWKGSNQPQHF
clone size: NA; V gene: TRBV12-3/TRBV12-4; J gene: TRBJ2-5; D gene: NA; CDR3 DNA: TGTGCCAGCAATACAATGGATATAGGGGGCCAAGAGACCCAGTACTTC; CDR3 protein: CASNTMDIGGQETQYF
clone size: many; V gene: TRBV4-1; J gene: TRBJ1-1; D gene: NA; CDR3 DNA: TGCGCCAGCAGCCAGTTAGACCGACAGAACACTGAAGCTTTCTTT; CDR3 protein: CASSQLDRQNTEAFF
clone size: many; V gene: TRBV29-1; J gene: TRBJ1-1; D gene: NA; CDR3 DNA: TGCAGCGGGGAGGGGGGGGCATTGGGCACTGAAGCTTTCTTT; CDR3 protein: CSGEGGALGTEAFF
clone size: many; V gene: TRBV12-3/TRBV12-4; J gene: TRBJ2-6; D gene: NA; CDR3 DNA: TGTGCCAGCAGTTCGTCGACACCTAGCTCTGGGGCCAACGTCCTGACTTTC; CDR3 protein: CASSSSTPSSGANVLTF
clone size: many; V gene: TRBV2; J gene: TRBJ1-3; D gene: NA; CDR3 DNA: TGTGCCAGCAGTGAAGGGGATTACGGGCTGAGTGACTCTGGAAACACCATATATTTT; CDR3 protein: CASSEGDYGLSDSGNTIYF
clone size: many; V gene: TRBV29-1; J gene: TRBJ2-7; D gene: TRBD1; CDR3 DNA: TGCAGCGTTGAAGGGGACAGGGCGCCCTACGAGCAGTACTTC; CDR3 protein: CSVEGDRAPYEQYF
clone size: many; V gene: TRBV27; J gene: TRBJ1-1; D gene: NA; CDR3 DNA: TGTGCCAGCAGTTTATCGACACCCAACACTGAAGCTTTCTTT; CDR3 protein: CASSLSTPNTEAFF
clone size: many; V gene: TRBV6-1; J gene: TRBJ2-5; D gene: TRBD1; CDR3 DNA: TGTGCCAGCAATCTGGGACAGCCTATTCAAGAGACCCAGTACTTC; CDR3 protein: CASNLGQPIQETQYF
clone size: many; V gene: TRBV29-1; J gene: TRBJ1-1; D gene: NA; CDR3 DNA: TGCAGCGTTGGACCCAAACTCAGGGCGGACACTGAAGCTTTCTTT; CDR3 protein: CSVGPKLRADTEAFF
clone size: NA; V gene: TRBV6-2/TRBV6-3; J gene: TRBJ1-5; D gene: TRBD1; CDR3 DNA: TGTGCCAGCAGTTACGAATCCGGGACAGGGGCATTCAATCAGCCCCAGCATTTT; CDR3 protein: CASSYESGTGAFNQPQHF
clone size: many; V gene: TRBV13; J gene: TRBJ2-2; D gene: NA; CDR3 DNA: TGTGCCAGCAGCCGACCCTCCCAGGACGGGGAGCTGTTTTTT; CDR3 protein: CASSRPSQDGELFF
clone size: many; V gene: TRBV27; J gene: TRBJ1-2; D gene: NA; CDR3 DNA: TGTGCCAGCAGTTCCAGTTGGGCTAACTATGGCTACACCTTC; CDR3 protein: CASSSSWANYGYTF
clone size: once; V gene: TRBV7-2; J gene: TRBJ2-5; D gene: TRBD1; CDR3 DNA: TGTGCCAGCAGCTCACAGGGGGTGAAGGAGACCCAGTACTTC; CDR3 protein: CASSSQGVKETQYF
clone size: many; V gene: TRBV29-1; J gene: TRBJ1-1; D gene: NA; CDR3 DNA: TGCAGCGTCGGACTTAGCGGGGACACTGAAGCTTTCTTT; CDR3 protein: CSVGLSGDTEAFF
clone size: many; V gene: TRBV29-1; J gene: TRBJ1-1; D gene: NA; CDR3 DNA: TGCAGCGTACATACAGGGCCTGAAGCTTTCTTT; CDR3 protein: CSVHTGPEAFF
clone size: few; V gene: TRBV5-8; J gene: TRBJ2-5; D gene: NA; CDR3 DNA: TGTGCCAGCAGCTTGGAGCCCGGGGGCCTGGGAGAGACCCAGTACTTC; CDR3 protein: CASSLEPGGLGETQYF
clone size: many; V gene: TRBV2; J gene: TRBJ2-2; D gene: NA; CDR3 DNA: TGTGCCAGCGTCCTCGGGGACACCGGGGAGCTGTTTTTT; CDR3 protein: CASVLGDTGELFF
clone size: NA; V gene: TRBV27; J gene: TRBJ1-1; D gene: NA; CDR3 DNA: TGTGCCAGCAGTTTCGGTGGATTTGAAGCTTTCTTT; CDR3 protein: CASSFGGFEAFF
clone size: many; V gene: TRBV5-1; J gene: TRBJ1-2; D gene: TRBD1; CDR3 DNA: TGCGCCAGCAGCCCGGGACAGGACCATGGCTACACCTTC; CDR3 protein: CASSPGQDHGYTF
clone size: NA; V gene: TRBV7-3; J gene: TRBJ2-3; D gene: NA; CDR3 DNA: TGTGCCAGCAGCTTAGGGTCAGGAAGCGGGACAGATACGCAGTATTTT; CDR3 protein: CASSLGSGSGTDTQYF
clone size: many; V gene: TRBV12-3/TRBV12-4; J gene: TRBJ1-2; D gene: TRBD1; CDR3 DNA: TGTGCCAGCAGACGGACAGGGCTGGATGGCTACACCTTC; CDR3 protein: CASRRTGLDGYTF
clone size: many; V gene: TRBV12-3/TRBV12-4; J gene: TRBJ1-3; D gene: NA; CDR3 DNA: TGTGCCAGCAGTGAACCCCCCGCAGACACCATATATTTT; CDR3 protein: CASSEPPADTIYF
clone size: many; V gene: TRBV6-2/TRBV6-3; J gene: TRBJ2-5; D gene: NA; CDR3 DNA: TGTGCCAGCAGCCCAATCAGGGGAGGTCGAGAGACCCAGTACTTC; CDR3 protein: CASSPIRGGRETQYF
clone size: many; V gene: TRBV2; J gene: TRBJ1-2; D gene: NA; CDR3 DNA: TGTGCCAGCAGTGAGTCAGGGCGTGGCGGCTACACCTTC; CDR3 protein: CASSESGRGGYTF
clone size: many; V gene: TRBV6-5; J gene: TRBJ1-2; D gene: TRBD1; CDR3 DNA: TGTGCCAGCAGTTACTCTGGCAGGGGGCAAGATGGCTACACCTTC; CDR3 protein: CASSYSGRGQDGYTF
clone size: many; V gene: TRBV6-1; J gene: TRBJ2-2; D gene: NA; CDR3 DNA: TGTGCCAGCGTCAGAGGGGAAGGGAGGAACACCGGGGAGCTGTTTTTT; CDR3 protein: CASVRGEGRNTGELFF
clone size: few; V gene: TRBV12-3/TRBV12-4; J gene: TRBJ1-6; D gene: NA; CDR3 DNA: TGTGCCAGCAGTTTAGCGCAGGGGTACCTCAGCTCCTATAATTCACCCCTCCACTTT; CDR3 protein: CASSLAQGYLSSYNSPLHF
clone size: many; V gene: TRBV30; J gene: TRBJ1-1; D gene: NA; CDR3 DNA: TGTGCCTATCAGGGGATAGCTGAAGCTTTCTTT; CDR3 protein: CAYQGIAEAFF
clone size: few; V gene: TRBV7-3; J gene: TRBJ2-1; D gene: TRBD2; CDR3 DNA: TGTGCCAGCAGCCTCGGGACTAGCGAAAAGTTCTTC; CDR3 protein: CASSLGTSEKFF
clone size: many; V gene: TRBV12-3/TRBV12-4; J gene: TRBJ2-7; D gene: NA; CDR3 DNA: TGTGCCAGCAGTTTAGATGAATGGAACACCTACGAGCAGTACTTC; CDR3 protein: CASSLDEWNTYEQYF
clone size: NA; V gene: TRBV20-1; J gene: TRBJ1-5; D gene: TRBD1; CDR3 DNA: TGCAGTGCTAGTGAGCCAGGGGGTCAGCCCCAGCATTTT; CDR3 protein: CSASEPGGQPQHF
clone size: many; V gene: TRBV29-1; J gene: TRBJ1-2; D gene: NA; CDR3 DNA: TGCAGCGTTGAGGAGGATGGCTACACCTTC; CDR3 protein: CSVEEDGYTF
clone size: many; V gene: TRBV27; J gene: TRBJ1-5; D gene: NA; CDR3 DNA: TGTGCCGGCAGTGAAGTTCAGCCCCAGCATTTT; CDR3 protein: CAGSEVQPQHF
clone size: many; V gene: TRBV20-1; J gene: TRBJ2-5; D gene: TRBD1; CDR3 DNA: TGCAGTGCTAGACGGGACAGGCAAGAGACCCAGTACTTC; CDR3 protein: CSARRDRQETQYF
clone size: many; V gene: TRBV6-1; J gene: TRBJ1-3; D gene: NA; CDR3 DNA: TGTGCCAGCACAGGGGCAGGGAGCTCTGGAAACACCATATATTTT; CDR3 protein: CASTGAGSSGNTIYF
clone size: NA; V gene: TRBV10-2; J gene: TRBJ1-2; D gene: NA; CDR3 DNA: TGCGCCAGCAGTGATAGTTCACGAGGCTACACCTTC; CDR3 protein: CASSDSSRGYTF
clone size: many; V gene: TRBV6-5; J gene: TRBJ2-4; D gene: NA; CDR3 DNA: TGTGCCAGCAGTCACCGGGGGGCCGAGCGGGACATTCAGTACTTC; CDR3 protein: CASSHRGAERDIQYF
clone size: NA; V gene: TRBV6-1; J gene: TRBJ2-7; D gene: TRBD1; CDR3 DNA: TGTGCCAGCAGCGAACCGGGACAGGGGTATCTCGAGCAGTACTTC; CDR3 protein: CASSEPGQGYLEQYF
clone size: many; V gene: TRBV20-1; J gene: TRBJ2-5; D gene: NA; CDR3 DNA: TGCAGTGCTAAAACGGGACACGGGAGAGAGACCCAGTACTTC; CDR3 protein: CSAKTGHGRETQYF
clone size: many; V gene: TRBV6-1; J gene: TRBJ1-2; D gene: NA; CDR3 DNA: TGTGCCAGCAGACTACCAGACTCGGAGGGCTACACCTTC; CDR3 protein: CASRLPDSEGYTF
clone size: few; V gene: TRBV18; J gene: TRBJ2-2; D gene: NA; CDR3 DNA: TGTGCCAGCTCACGGGGACACTCGAACACCGGGGAGCTGTTTTTT; CDR3 protein: CASSRGHSNTGELFF
clone size: NA; V gene: TRBV12-3/TRBV12-4; J gene: TRBJ2-7; D gene: NA; CDR3 DNA: TGTGCCAGCAGCTCTGGTATCGGACGGTCCTACGAGCAGTACTTC; CDR3 protein: CASSSGIGRSYEQYF